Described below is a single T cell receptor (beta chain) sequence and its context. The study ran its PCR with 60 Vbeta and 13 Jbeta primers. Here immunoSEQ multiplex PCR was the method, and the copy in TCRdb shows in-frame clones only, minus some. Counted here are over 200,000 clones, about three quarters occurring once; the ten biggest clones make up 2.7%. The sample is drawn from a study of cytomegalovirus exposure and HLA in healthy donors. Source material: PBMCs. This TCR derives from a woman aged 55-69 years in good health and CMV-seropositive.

The CDR3 DNA is TGTGCCAGCAGCACCCCGGGACAGAAAACTGCGCAGTTCTTC. It is translated as CASSTPGQKTAQFF. The J gene is TRBJ2-1, the V gene TRBV5-8; 7 bases match TRBD1. This CDR3 contains 14 residues. Germline V gene sequence: CDR1 SGHTS, CDR2 YDEGEE. V lost 4 bases to trimming and J lost 12 bases; unmatched junction nucleotides: 13.